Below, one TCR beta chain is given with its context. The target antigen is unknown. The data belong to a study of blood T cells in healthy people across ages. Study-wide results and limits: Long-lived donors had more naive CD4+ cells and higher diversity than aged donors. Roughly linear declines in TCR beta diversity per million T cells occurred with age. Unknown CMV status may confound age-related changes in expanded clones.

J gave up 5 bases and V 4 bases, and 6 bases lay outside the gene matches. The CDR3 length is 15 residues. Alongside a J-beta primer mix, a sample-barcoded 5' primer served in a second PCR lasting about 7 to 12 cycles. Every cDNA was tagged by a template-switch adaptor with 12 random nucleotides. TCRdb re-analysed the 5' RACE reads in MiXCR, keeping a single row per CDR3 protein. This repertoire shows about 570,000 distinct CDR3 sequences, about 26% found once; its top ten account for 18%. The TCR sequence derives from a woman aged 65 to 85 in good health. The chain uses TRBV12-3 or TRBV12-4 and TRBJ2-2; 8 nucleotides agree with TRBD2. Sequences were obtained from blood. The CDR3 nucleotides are TGTGCCAGCAGTTCCGGGACTAGTAGGACCGGGGAGCTGTTTTTT. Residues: CASSSGTSRTGELFF.